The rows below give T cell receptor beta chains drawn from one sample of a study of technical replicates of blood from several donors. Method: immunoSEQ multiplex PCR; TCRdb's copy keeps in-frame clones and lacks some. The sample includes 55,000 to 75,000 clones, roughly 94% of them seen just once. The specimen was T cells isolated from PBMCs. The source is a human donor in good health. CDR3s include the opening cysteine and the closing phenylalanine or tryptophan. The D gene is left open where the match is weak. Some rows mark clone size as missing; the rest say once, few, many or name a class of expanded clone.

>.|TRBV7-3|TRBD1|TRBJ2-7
TGTGCCAGCAGTACGACAGGGTCCCACCACGAGCAGTACTTC
CASSTTGSHHEQYF
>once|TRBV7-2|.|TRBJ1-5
TGTGCCAGCAGCTTACGGGGGGCCGTTCAGCCCCAGCATTTT
CASSLRGAVQPQHF
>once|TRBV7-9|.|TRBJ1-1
TGTGCCAGCAGCCCAGGCTCTGAAGCTTTCTTT
CASSPGSEAFF
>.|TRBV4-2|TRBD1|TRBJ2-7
TGTGCCAGCAGCCAGAACTATAGGGGGCCCAGCTCCTACGAGCAGTACTTC
CASSQNYRGPSSYEQYF
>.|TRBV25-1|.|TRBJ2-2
TGTGCCAGCAGTCCAGGGAACACCGGGGAGCTGTTTTTT
CASSPGNTGELFF
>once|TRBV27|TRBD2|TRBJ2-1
TGTGCCAGCAGTTTGGGGACTAGCGGGAGAGTTATAAAGGATGAGCAGTTCTTC
CASSLGTSGRVIKDEQFF
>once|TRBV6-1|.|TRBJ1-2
TGTGCCAGCAGTGAAGGCAGCAGGGCTGACTATGGCTACACCTTC
CASSEGSRADYGYTF
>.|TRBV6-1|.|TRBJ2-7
TGTGCCAGCAGTGAAGGGTACGGTTACTACGAGCAGTACTTC
CASSEGYGYYEQYF
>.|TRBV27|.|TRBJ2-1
TGTGCCAGCAGTTTATCTCGAGAGAATGAGCAGTTCTTC
CASSLSRENEQFF
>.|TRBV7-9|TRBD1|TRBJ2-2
TGTGCCAGCAGCCTTTCGACAGGGGGGACCGGGGAGCTGTTTTTT
CASSLSTGGTGELFF
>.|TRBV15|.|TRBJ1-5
TGTGCCACCAGCAGAGATCTTACAGGGAATCAGCCCCAGCATTTT
CATSRDLTGNQPQHF
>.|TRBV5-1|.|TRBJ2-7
TGCGCCAGCAGCTTGGTGACAGAGGACGAGCAGTACTTC
CASSLVTEDEQYF
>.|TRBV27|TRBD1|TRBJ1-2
TGTGCCAGCAGAGGACAGGGAGGTTTCGATGGCTACACCTTC
CASRGQGGFDGYTF
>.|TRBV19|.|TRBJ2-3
TGTGCCAGTAGTCCCCAGATAACCGATACGCAGTATTTT
CASSPQITDTQYF
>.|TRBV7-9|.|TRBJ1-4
TGTGCCAGCAGCTTAGGTTGGGCGTTGGATGAAAAACTGTTTTTT
CASSLGWALDEKLFF
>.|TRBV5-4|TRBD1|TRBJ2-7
TGTGCCACAAGAGGGGGACAGGGATATTACGAGCAGTACTTC
CATRGGQGYYEQYF
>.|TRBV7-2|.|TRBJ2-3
TGTGCCAGCAGCTCGAACCGGGACTTCACAGATACGCAGTATTTT
CASSSNRDFTDTQYF
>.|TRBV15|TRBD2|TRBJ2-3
TGTGCCACCAGCAGAGCTAGCGGGAGGAGTGGCACAGATACGCAGTATTTT
CATSRASGRSGTDTQYF
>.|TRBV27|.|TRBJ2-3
TGTGCCAGCAGTTTCTTACGGGGCACAGATACGCAGTATTTT
CASSFLRGTDTQYF
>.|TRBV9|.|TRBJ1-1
TGTGCCAGCAGCCCCGGGTTGTACACTGAAGCTTTCTTT
CASSPGLYTEAFF
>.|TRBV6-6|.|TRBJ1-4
TGTGCCAGCAGTTACGTCGATGAAAAACTGTTTTTT
CASSYVDEKLFF
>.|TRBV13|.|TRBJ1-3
TGTGCCAGCAGCTTTTTGACAGGCCCTGGAAACACCATATATTTT
CASSFLTGPGNTIYF
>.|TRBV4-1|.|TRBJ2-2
TGCGCCAGCAGCCAAGACGGCCAGGGGGGGAACACCGGGGAGCTGTTTTTT
CASSQDGQGGNTGELFF
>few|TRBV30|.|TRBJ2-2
TGTGCCTGGAGTGTAGACAGCACCGGGGAGCTGTTTTTT
CAWSVDSTGELFF
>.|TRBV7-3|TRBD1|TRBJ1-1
TGTGCCAGCAGCCCGGACAGGGGGCGCAACACTGAAGCTTTCTTT
CASSPDRGRNTEAFF
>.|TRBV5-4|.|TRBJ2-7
TGTGCCAGCAGCGCTACCGGGACAACCTACGAGCAGTACTTC
CASSATGTTYEQYF
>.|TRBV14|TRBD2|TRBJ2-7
TGTGCCAGCAGCCAGAGGGCGGGAGGGTACTACGAGCAGTACTTC
CASSQRAGGYYEQYF
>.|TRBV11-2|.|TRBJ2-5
TGTGCCAGCAGCATGGGGGCTAACCCATATGAGACCCAGTACTTC
CASSMGANPYETQYF
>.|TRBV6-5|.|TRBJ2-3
TGTGCCAGCAGTTACTTCCTAGGAGATACGCAGTATTTT
CASSYFLGDTQYF